The 13 T cell receptor beta chains below were found in one sample sequenced in a study of shared clonotypes between healthy human individuals. Only in-frame clones appear in the TCRdb table, and some are missing; sequencing was by immunoSEQ multiplex PCR. This table holds about 470,000 clones, more than 75% found once. Material for sequencing was PBMCs. The receptors originated from a woman aged 40 to 49 in good health. Some clones in this sample may be carry-over from other donors' samples.

The table lists this clone with a few counts. This chain's CDR3 is CASSTGAGLVNEQFF. CDR3 in DNA: TGCGCCAGCAGCACCGGGGCGGGCCTGGTAAATGAGCAGTTCTTC. V gene TRBV5-1 combines with J gene TRBJ2-1; either TRBD1 or TRBD2 may fit D (5 bases each). Germline CDR1 and CDR2: SGHRS and YFSETQ. Trimming removed 4 bases from V and 7 bases from J, with 18 bases in between. The CDR3 is made up of 15 amino acids.

The V gene is TRBV13, the J gene TRBJ1-2, with D possibly matching TRBD1 (6 bases). Looked up from germline, CDR1 is PRHDT and CDR2 is FYEKMQ (reference sequence). Trimming stripped 2 bases from V and 6 bases from J, with 13 bases between. CDR3 length: 14 residues. In DNA, the CDR3 is TGTGCCAGCAGCTTATTTGGGACACTAGATGGCTACACCTTC. Translation gives CASSLFGTLDGYTF.

This chain connects TRBV28 to TRBJ1-1; D not resolved. Germline loops: CDR1 MDHEN, CDR2 SYDVKM. Trimming took off 5 bases at V and 5 bases at J, with 15 bases between the two ends. CDR3 size: 14 residues. The CDR3 DNA reads as TGTGCCAGCAGTCTTGACCAGGTGGGGACTGAAGCTTTCTTT. This translates into CASSLDQVGTEAFF.

The chain has TRBV6-1 and TRBJ2-1; 10 bases align to TRBD1. With 2 bases clipped from V and 7 bases from J, the junction kept 11 bases outside the gene matches. The CDR3 sequence is 17 residues long. Per germline, CDR1 MNHNS and CDR2 SASEGT. The CDR3 here is CASSERGGQGMWNEQFF. CDR3 nucleotide sequence: TGTGCCAGCAGTGAAAGGGGGGGACAGGGGATGTGGAATGAGCAGTTCTTC.

The chain couples TRBV9 to TRBJ2-1, with 12 bases fitting TRBD2. The V gene's germline CDR1 is SGDLS and CDR2 YYNGEE. The V gene end was trimmed by 4 bases and the J gene end by 8 bases; junction bases not matched to a gene: 10. CDR3 length: 16 residues. The CDR3 here is CASSTPTSGSGYEQFF. The CDR3 DNA is TGTGCCAGCAGCACCCCGACTAGCGGGAGTGGGTATGAGCAGTTCTTC.

CDR3: CASSPSLAGELFF. The CDR3 DNA reads as TGTGCCAGCAGCCCTAGCCTGGCCGGGGAGCTGTTTTTT. The chain has TRBV7-2 and TRBJ2-2; a weak D match, TRBD2 (5 bases). The V and J ends lost 5 bases and 6 bases respectively, with 10 bases between them. This CDR3 has 13 amino acids. Looked up from germline, CDR1 is SGHTA and CDR2 is FQGNSA.

The chain is built from TRBV6-5 and TRBJ2-2; the D gene is possibly TRBD2 (5 bases). CDR1 and CDR2 from the germline V gene are MNHEY and SVGAGI. The ends were cut back, 6 bases at V and 3 bases at J, with 14 bases in the middle. CDR3 length: 15 amino acids. Here the CDR3 reads CASRAQLGYTGELFF. CDR3 DNA: TGTGCCAGCAGGGCCCAACTAGGGTACACCGGGGAGCTGTTTTTT.

The chain carries TRBV9 and TRBJ2-1, with 7 nucleotides matching TRBD2. The CDR3 runs to 15 residues. Germline CDR1 SGDLS, CDR2 YYNGEE. With 7 bases clipped from V and 7 bases from J, the junction kept 14 bases outside the gene matches. The CDR3 reads CASERVGGPGNEQFF. The CDR3 bases are TGTGCCAGCGAGCGAGTGGGAGGGCCGGGTAATGAGCAGTTCTTC.

This clone has a single count. The chain employs TRBV29-1 and TRBJ1-1, with D unclear. CDR3 length equals 14 residues. The V gene lost 4 bases and the J gene lost 1 base, with 13 bases spanning the gap. Looked up from germline, CDR1 is SQVTM and CDR2 is ANQGSEA. CDR3 sequence reads: CSVGPPQANTEAFF. CDR3 DNA sequence: TGCAGCGTTGGGCCGCCCCAGGCGAACACTGAAGCTTTCTTT. The full variable domain, with the rest looked up from reference TRBV29-1 and TRBJ1-1, is SAVISQKPSRDICQRGTSLTIQCQVDSQVTMMFWYRQQPGQSLTLIATANQGSEATYESGFVIDKFPISRPNLTFSTLTVSNMSPEDSSIYLCSVGPPQANTEAFFGQGTRLTVV.

This clone has more than one count but fewer than ten. This chain joins TRBV19 and TRBJ1-3; 9 bases match TRBD1. The CDR3 has 13 amino acids. In germline, CDR1 is LNHDA, CDR2 SQIVND (reference sequence). V lost 5 bases to trimming and J lost 9 bases; unmatched junction nucleotides: 5. The CDR3 nucleotides read TGTGCCAGTAGTGGACAGGGGCTGCCCACCATATATTTT. This sequence encodes CASSGQGLPTIYF.

This clone was counted between two and nine times. A junction boundary mismatches the germline segment, possibly from a read error. The chain recombines TRBV29-1 with TRBJ1-1; weak D call: TRBD1 (5 bases). This CDR3 has 12 amino acids. The V gene's germline CDR1 is SQVTM and CDR2 ANQGSEA. The CDR3 is CSAEAGFAEAFF. Here the CDR3 DNA reads TGCAGCGCTGAAGCAGGGTTCGCTGAAGCTTTCTTT.

This chain joins TRBV5-1 and TRBJ2-2; 8 bases match TRBD1. Germline trimming cut 6 bases from V and 1 base from J; bases unmatched to any gene: 5. Germline assignment: CDR1 SGHRS and CDR2 YFSETQ. The CDR3 is 15 residues long. The CDR3 bases are TGCGCCAGCACGGACGGGACAGGGAACACCGGGGAGCTGTTTTTT. It specifies CASTDGTGNTGELFF. Drawing the rest from reference TRBV5-1 and TRBJ2-2, the complete variable domain is KAGVTQTPRYLIKTRGQQVTLSCSPISGHRSVSWYQQTPGQGLQFLFEYFSETQRNKGNFPGRFSGRQFSNSRSEMNVSTLELGDSALYLCASTDGTGNTGELFFGEGSRLTVL.

This clone was seen only a few times. This chain links TRBV5-5 with TRBJ2-7; no clear D gene. The V end lost 2 bases, the J end lost 2 bases, and 20 bases lay between the germline ends. Germline loops: CDR1 SGHKS, CDR2 YYEKEE (reference sequence). The CDR3 runs to 17 residues. CDR3: CASSLGPPATRTYEQYF. CDR3 in DNA: TGTGCCAGCAGCTTAGGGCCGCCCGCGACACGCACCTACGAGCAGTACTTC.